The 13 T cell receptor beta chains listed next were all sequenced from one sample in a study of blood T cell repertoires in COVID-19. TCRdb's table, derived via immunoSEQ multiplex PCR, lists solely in-frame clones and lacks some. The sample lists about 240,000 clones; around 85% were seen once. Sequenced sample: peripheral blood. The receptors shown here come from a woman of 80 years or more with acute or convalescent COVID-19.

The chain joins TRBV2 to TRBJ2-3, with D unclear. Germline V lookup: CDR1 SNHLY, CDR2 FYNNEI. Trimming took off 7 bases at V and 2 bases at J, with 13 bases between the two ends. CDR3 length: 14 residues. CDR3 in amino acids: CASIQVPHTDTQYF. The CDR3 DNA reads as TGTGCCAGCATCCAGGTCCCACACACAGATACGCAGTATTTT.

This chain links TRBV14 with TRBJ2-7; 8 nucleotides align to TRBD1. The CDR3 spans 15 residues. Trimming took 1 base from V and 6 from J; bases not matched to a gene: 8. The germline V gene has CDR1 SGHDN and CDR2 FVKESK. CDR3 sequence: CASSQVRQGAFEQYF. The CDR3 nucleotides are TGTGCCAGCAGCCAAGTAAGGCAGGGGGCGTTCGAGCAGTACTTC.

The DNA of the CDR3 is TGTGCCAGCTCGGGGGTTGGATACACTGAAGCTTTCTTT. Amino acid sequence: CASSGVGYTEAFF. V and J are TRBV19 and TRBJ1-1; D perhaps matches TRBD1 (5 bases). The CDR3 contains 13 residues. Trimming removed 9 bases from V and 3 bases from J, with 14 bases in between. From germline, CDR1 is LNHDA and CDR2 SQIVND (reference sequence).

This chain connects TRBV4-1 to TRBJ1-5; TRBD1 matches at 9 bases. This CDR3 is built from 18 residues. CDR1 is MGHRA and CDR2 is YSYEKL in the germline V gene. Trimming removed 0 bases from V and 4 bases from J; junction bases left unmatched: 10. CDR3 nucleotides: TGCGCCAGCAGCCAAGATTTGACCGGGACAGGGATTAATCAGCCCCAGCATTTT. This codes for CASSQDLTGTGINQPQHF.

The V and J genes are TRBV7-2 and TRBJ2-1; 8 bases match TRBD2. Germline V gene sequence: CDR1 SGHTA, CDR2 FQGNSA. The J segment lost 4 bases and the V segment lost 2 bases, leaving 7 bases of the junction unmatched. The CDR3 runs 16 residues. The DNA of the CDR3 is TGTGCCAGCAGCTTATCAGCGGGGGTGATATACAATGAGCAGTTCTTC. Translating it yields CASSLSAGVIYNEQFF.

The chain employs TRBV6-2 or TRBV6-3 and TRBJ1-5; the match to TRBD1 covers 12 bases. The V segment lost 6 bases and the J segment 0 bases; nucleotides outside the gene matches: 15. CDR1 and CDR2 (germline): MNHEY, SVGEGT. This CDR3 region has 20 residues. CDR3: CASSPYPGQGAHYSNQPQHF. For the CDR3, the DNA is TGTGCCAGCAGCCCGTATCCGGGACAGGGGGCGCATTATAGCAATCAGCCCCAGCATTTT.

The chain employs TRBV12-5 and TRBJ2-6; tentatively, D is TRBD2 (6 bases). CDR3 length equals 16 residues. Germline V CDR1 and CDR2: LGHNT, FRNRAP. Trimming cost V 6 bases and J 0 bases, with 12 bases left between them. The DNA for the CDR3 is TGTGCTAGTGGCCCGGGACTGAACTCTGGGGCCAACGTCCTGACTTTC. Residues: CASGPGLNSGANVLTF.

This chain uses TRBV6-5 with TRBJ1-3, with D perhaps matching TRBD1 (5 bases). V was shortened by 7 bases and J by 3 bases, with 16 bases between the two germline ends. Per germline, CDR1 MNHEY and CDR2 SVGAGI. CDR3 size: 15 residues. DNA for the CDR3: TGTGCCAGCACAGCGGCCGGGGGACGTGGAAACACCATATATTTT. The encoded protein is CASTAAGGRGNTIYF.

V and J are TRBV2 and TRBJ2-2, with D perhaps TRBD2 (5 bases). V shed 6 bases and J shed 5 bases, with 16 bases lying between them. Germline V gives CDR1 SNHLY, CDR2 FYNNEI. CDR3 length equals 15 residues. The CDR3 sequence: CASRVEARGTGELFF. The CDR3, as DNA: TGTGCCAGCAGGGTCGAGGCACGGGGTACCGGGGAGCTGTTTTTT.

The rearrangement links TRBV5-6 to TRBJ2-2, with 9 bases matching TRBD2. Germline V gene data show CDR1 as SGHDT and CDR2 as YYEEEE. Losses at the gene ends were 5 bases for V and 5 bases for J; bases not matched to a gene: 13. The CDR3 is 17 amino acids. CDR3 sequence: CASSVGAGGRRTGELFF. CDR3 sequence (DNA): TGTGCCAGCAGTGTTGGAGCGGGGGGCCGGAGAACCGGGGAGCTGTTTTTT.

The J gene is TRBJ1-6, the V gene TRBV2; D unclear. Germline V gene lookup returns CDR1 SNHLY and CDR2 FYNNEI. V was clipped by 6 bases and J by 8 bases, with 14 bases between them. The CDR3 consists of 14 residues. CDR3 in DNA: TGTGCCAGCAGCGCCCTGGGCACGGATTCACCCCTCCACTTT. As protein: CASSALGTDSPLHF.

The rearrangement links TRBV5-1 to TRBJ1-5; 9 positions match TRBD1. Germline V gene data show CDR1 as SGHRS and CDR2 as YFSETQ. The length of the CDR3 is 15 residues. J lost 0 bases, V lost 4 bases, and 2 bases had no gene match. CDR3 in amino acids: CASSVGQGSNQPQHF. CDR3 DNA: TGCGCCAGCAGCGTGGGACAGGGTAGCAATCAGCCCCAGCATTTT. The whole variable domain, filled in from reference TRBV5-1 and TRBJ1-5, reads KAGVTQTPRYLIKTRGQQVTLSCSPISGHRSVSWYQQTPGQGLQFLFEYFSETQRNKGNFPGRFSGRQFSNSRSEMNVSTLELGDSALYLCASSVGQGSNQPQHFGDGTRLSIL.

V gene TRBV6-2 or TRBV6-3 combines with J gene TRBJ1-5, with TRBD1 matching over 9 bases. The CDR3 loop spans 20 amino acids. J gave up 2 bases and V 5 bases, and 19 bases lay outside the gene matches. Germline values: CDR1 MNHEY, CDR2 SVGEGT. The CDR3 DNA reads TGTGCCAGCAGTCTCTCTCGGATCCGGGACAGGGTAATTGGCAATCAGCCCCAGCATTTT. Translation: CASSLSRIRDRVIGNQPQHF.